The present T cell receptor beta chain was sequenced within a study of neurological immune-mediated disorders. This clonotype occurred many times. Via MiXCR, TCRdb re-called the 5' RACE reads, giving one row per CDR3 protein. The sample has around 100,000 distinct CDR3 sequences, 9.5% to 14% seen once. Regarding time point: longitudinal time-point 3. Trimming left V 0 bases short and J 2 bases short, with 23 bases between. Germline CDR1 reads LNHNV; CDR2 reads YYDKDF (reference sequence). The CDR3 is 20 amino acids. The rearrangement links TRBV15 to TRBJ2-1; possibly TRBD2 for D (5 bases). Sequencing input: PBMCs. The receptor's source is a female donor with HTLV-1-associated myelopathy (HAM/TSP). CDR3 loop: CATSRDREDLSIRPYNEQFF. CDR3 coding DNA: TGTGCCACCAGCAGAGATCGGGAAGACCTTAGCATTAGACCCTACAATGAGCAGTTCTTC.